The T cell receptor (beta chain) under discussion was sequenced for a study of T-cell memory formation after mild COVID-19. Whole-study results and caveats: Some clones that responded were present in memory (sampled pre-infection), which suggests cross-reactive memory joined. Clones contracting day 15 to 85 were balanced CD4/CD8; later expanders leaned CD4+. Contracting CD4+ clones lay largely in CM and EM, with CD8+ ones residing in EMRA.

This clonotype was seen only a few times. As yet, its antigen is unknown. V shed 0 bases, J shed 2 bases, and the junction held 5 bases outside the gene matches. This CDR3 has 16 amino acids. From germline, CDR1 is SGHRS and CDR2 YFSETQ. TCR alpha and TCR beta cDNA libraries carrying sample barcodes and UMIs were produced by 5'RACE using constant-segment primers. MiXCR was run by TCRdb on the 5' RACE reads, yielding one entry per CDR3 protein. The repertoire holds about 440,000 distinct CDR3 sequences, with roughly 20% as singletons. The source of this sequence is an adult woman who had mild COVID-19 (a few samples of this study predate the infection). Cell type and time point are not known. Sample: PBMCs or a T cell subset sorted from them (not recorded which). The chain couples TRBV5-1 to TRBJ2-5; 9 bases agree with TRBD2. The CDR3 loop reads CASSLDGGGDQETQYF. In DNA, the CDR3 is TGCGCCAGCAGCTTGGATGGCGGGGGGGATCAAGAGACCCAGTACTTC.